One sample yielded the 21 T cell receptor beta chains listed below, sequenced in a study of technical replicates of blood from a few donors. Some clones are missing from TCRdb's copy, which holds only in-frame ones; the method was immunoSEQ multiplex PCR. The table shows around 74,000 clones, with about 86% occurring only once. What was sequenced was PBMCs. These receptors were collected from a human donor in good health. Some clones in this sample may be carry-over from other donors' samples.

The chain couples TRBV7-2 to TRBJ1-4; 8 bases are a match to TRBD1. This CDR3 comprises 14 residues. Germline V gives CDR1 SGHTA, CDR2 FQGNSA. Losses at the gene ends were 5 bases for V and 3 bases for J; bases not matched to a gene: 2. CDR3 DNA: TGTGCCAGCAGCCAGGGGGCGTCTAATGAAAAACTGTTTTTT. Residues: CASSQGASNEKLFF.

The rearrangement links TRBV6-1 to TRBJ2-1; 8 bases fit TRBD2. CDR1 is MNHNS and CDR2 is SASEGT in the germline V gene. The V segment lost 8 bases and the J segment 10 bases; nucleotides outside the gene matches: 10. The CDR3 is 13 amino acids. This chain's CDR3 is CASGPGLVREQFF. The CDR3 bases are TGTGCCAGCGGTCCGGGACTAGTCCGCGAGCAGTTCTTC.

The J gene is TRBJ2-5, the V gene TRBV6-6; 10 positions agree with TRBD2. The CDR3 totals 15 residues. J was trimmed by 5 bases and V by 2 bases; bases with no gene match: 5. Germline V lookup: CDR1 MNHNY, CDR2 SVGAGI (reference sequence). The CDR3 spells CASSYLAGERETQYF. The CDR3 DNA sequence: TGTGCCAGCAGTTACCTAGCGGGGGAGCGGGAGACCCAGTACTTC.

The V and J genes are TRBV6-4 and TRBJ1-5; 8 positions match TRBD1. In germline, CDR1 is MRHNA, CDR2 SNTAGT. CDR3 length equals 18 residues. V gave up 5 bases and J gave up 2 bases; unmatched junction bases: 14. As DNA, the CDR3 is TGTGCCAGCAGTCCTCGGACAGGGCGGTTGATGGGCAATCAGCCCCAGCATTTT. This sequence encodes CASSPRTGRLMGNQPQHF.

The V gene is TRBV9, the J gene TRBJ2-1; D is perhaps TRBD2 (5 bases). CDR3 length equals 14 residues. Germline CDR1 and CDR2: SGDLS and YYNGEE. Trimming removed 0 bases at V and 5 bases at J, with 9 bases between. CDR3 sequence: CASSVGRTHNEQFF. As DNA, the CDR3 is TGTGCCAGCAGCGTAGGGAGGACTCACAATGAGCAGTTCTTC.

In this sample, this clone turned up once. The rearrangement uses TRBV10-2 and TRBJ2-3, with D unresolved. Trimming left V 4 bases short and J 5 bases short, with 7 bases between. CDR1 is WSHSY, CDR2 SAAADI, per germline. CDR3 length: 12 amino acids. CDR3 coding DNA: TGCGCCAGCAGTGTGTTCGTAGATACGCAGTATTTT. As protein: CASSVFVDTQYF.

This clone was picked up a small number of times. The chain recombines TRBV15 with TRBJ2-2; no firm D call. CDR1 LNHNV and CDR2 YYDKDF come from the germline V gene (reference sequence). The ends were cut back, 0 bases at V and 4 bases at J, with 6 bases in the middle. The CDR3 loop spans 14 amino acids. The CDR3 region is CATSRDPTTGELFF. The CDR3 coding sequence is TGTGCCACCAGCAGAGATCCTACCACCGGGGAGCTGTTTTTT.

The chain employs TRBV9 and TRBJ1-4, with D possibly matching TRBD1 (5 bases). CDR1 SGDLS and CDR2 YYNGEE come from the germline V gene. CDR3 length: 16 residues. Trimming cost V 0 bases and J 8 bases, with 17 bases left between them. The CDR3 sequence: CASSVAPIGTGEKLFF. The DNA for the CDR3 is TGTGCCAGCAGCGTAGCTCCGATAGGGACTGGGGAAAAACTGTTTTTT.

The table lists this clone with a count of one. V gene TRBV5-4 combines with J gene TRBJ1-1, with TRBD1 matching over 9 bases. The CDR3 sequence is 15 residues long. V was pared by 4 bases and J by 5 bases, with 9 bases of the junction left unmatched. Germline V gene lookup returns CDR1 SGHNT and CDR2 YYREEE (reference sequence). DNA of the CDR3: TGTGCCAGCAGCCCTGACAGGGGGGGGTGGACTGAAGCTTTCTTT. It specifies CASSPDRGGWTEAFF.

This clone is categorized as medium-sized. The chain joins TRBV29-1 to TRBJ1-1; D unclear. The CDR3 spans 10 residues. Germline V lookup: CDR1 SQVTM, CDR2 ANQGSEA. V was clipped by 7 bases and J by 11 bases, with 14 bases between them. In nucleotides, the CDR3 is TGCAGCGCCGGAGGCCTGGGGGCTTTCTTT. It translates to CSAGGLGAFF. The variable domain in full, completed from reference TRBV29-1 and TRBJ1-1, reads SAVISQKPSRDICQRGTSLTIQCQVDSQVTMMFWYRQQPGQSLTLIATANQGSEATYESGFVIDKFPISRPNLTFSTLTVSNMSPEDSSIYLCSAGGLGAFFGQGTRLTVV.

The chain uses TRBV5-1 and TRBJ2-5, with TRBD2 identical over 8 bases. Trimming cost V 4 bases and J 4 bases; bases outside gene matches: 6. The length of the CDR3 is 14 residues. In germline, CDR1 is SGHRS, CDR2 YFSETQ. The CDR3 sequence: CASSPGTRLETQYF. The CDR3 bases are TGCGCCAGCAGCCCCGGGACTAGACTAGAGACCCAGTACTTC.

This clone has only one observation. This chain links TRBV5-1 with TRBJ1-2; D not resolved. The CDR3 covers 14 residues. Germline CDR1 and CDR2: SGHRS and YFSETQ. Trimming shortened V by 0 bases and J by 0 bases, and 6 bases separated the two germline ends. CDR3 sequence (DNA): TGCGCCAGCAGCTTGGCTCAGGCTAACTATGGCTACACCTTC. Residues: CASSLAQANYGYTF.

V is TRBV11-2 and J is TRBJ2-1, with D possibly being TRBD2 (5 bases). The germline CDR1 and CDR2 sequences are SGHAT and FQNNGV. CDR3 length equals 16 residues. V was clipped by 5 bases and J by 10 bases, with 24 bases between them. In DNA, the CDR3 is TGTGCCAGCAGCAACCCCGTTTGGCTTCGGGATAGGGAGCAGTTCTTC. Encoded protein: CASSNPVWLRDREQFF. Together with reference TRBV11-2 and TRBJ2-1, the CDR3 gives the full variable domain: EAGVAQSPRYKIIEKRQSVAFWCNPISGHATLYWYQQILGQGPKLLIQFQNNGVVDDSQLPKDRFSAERLKGVDSTLKIQPAKLEDSAVYLCASSNPVWLRDREQFFGPGTRLTVL.

The chain is built from TRBV2 and TRBJ2-7; D may be TRBD2 (7 bases). The CDR3 has 15 amino acids. CDR1 and CDR2 (germline): SNHLY, FYNNEI. The V end lost 6 bases, the J end lost 2 bases, and 17 bases lay between the germline ends. The CDR3 coding sequence is TGTGCCAGCAGGCCGGACCGGGGGGCGCCCTACGAGCAGTACTTC. Its translation is CASRPDRGAPYEQYF.

The chain recombines TRBV5-1 with TRBJ1-2; D is unresolved. Germline CDR1 SGHRS, CDR2 YFSETQ. V was cut by 3 bases and J by 3 bases, with 15 bases left in between. The CDR3 has 15 residues. Here the CDR3 DNA reads TGCGCCAGCAGCTCTCTCGCGGACTCAGACTATGGCTACACCTTC. Its translation: CASSSLADSDYGYTF.

The chain is built from TRBV30 and TRBJ1-5; 7 positions match TRBD1. From germline, CDR1 is GTSNPN and CDR2 SVGIG (reference sequence). J gave up 3 bases and V 5 bases, and 7 bases lay outside the gene matches. The CDR3 contains 14 residues. For the CDR3, the DNA is TGTGCCTGGGATTCCACAGGGGTCAATCAGCCCCAGCATTTT. Translation: CAWDSTGVNQPQHF.

This chain joins TRBV5-4 and TRBJ2-7; TRBD1 is a possible D gene (5 bases). Germline-derived CDR1 and CDR2 are SGHNT and YYREEE (reference sequence). Deletions cut 2 bases from V and 5 bases from J, with 14 bases between. The CDR3 contains 14 residues. In DNA form, the CDR3 reads TGTGCCAGCAGCTTCAGGCTAGGGGTTAACGAGCAGTACTTC. As protein: CASSFRLGVNEQYF.

This chain connects TRBV5-1 to TRBJ1-6; D might be TRBD1 (6 bases). With 4 bases removed from V and 5 bases from J, the gap between germline ends came to 13 bases. This CDR3 has 15 amino acids. Germline-derived CDR1 and CDR2 are SGHRS and YFSETQ. The CDR3 region is CASSQRQADNSPLHF. The CDR3 DNA reads TGCGCCAGCAGCCAGAGACAGGCGGATAATTCACCCCTCCACTTT.

The chain links TRBV7-2 to TRBJ2-3; no firm D call. Per germline, CDR1 SGHTA and CDR2 FQGNSA. CDR3 size: 14 residues. Trimming removed 3 bases from V and 2 bases from J, with 9 bases in between. CDR3 in DNA: TGTGCCAGCAGCTTTGGGCCCTACACAGATACGCAGTATTTT. Translated: CASSFGPYTDTQYF.

This clone has a handful of counts. The chain recombines TRBV30 with TRBJ1-1; a weak D match, TRBD1 (6 bases). The V gene lost 2 bases and the J gene lost 6 bases, with 19 bases spanning the gap. CDR3 size: 15 residues. CDR1 is GTSNPN, CDR2 SVGIG, per germline (reference sequence). The DNA for the CDR3 is TGTGCCTGGAGTCCTCTCAGGGGCGGAGTGGCTGAAGCTTTCTTT. Translation gives CAWSPLRGGVAEAFF.

The chain uses TRBV6-1 and TRBJ2-7, with TRBD1 matching over 7 bases. There are 16 residues in the CDR3. With V trimmed by 1 base and J by 0 bases, 6 bases remained unmatched. Looked up from germline, CDR1 is MNHNS and CDR2 is SASEGT. CDR3 loop: CASSEVGQSSSYEQYF. Written as DNA, the CDR3 is TGTGCCAGCAGTGAAGTGGGACAGAGTTCCTCCTACGAGCAGTACTTC.